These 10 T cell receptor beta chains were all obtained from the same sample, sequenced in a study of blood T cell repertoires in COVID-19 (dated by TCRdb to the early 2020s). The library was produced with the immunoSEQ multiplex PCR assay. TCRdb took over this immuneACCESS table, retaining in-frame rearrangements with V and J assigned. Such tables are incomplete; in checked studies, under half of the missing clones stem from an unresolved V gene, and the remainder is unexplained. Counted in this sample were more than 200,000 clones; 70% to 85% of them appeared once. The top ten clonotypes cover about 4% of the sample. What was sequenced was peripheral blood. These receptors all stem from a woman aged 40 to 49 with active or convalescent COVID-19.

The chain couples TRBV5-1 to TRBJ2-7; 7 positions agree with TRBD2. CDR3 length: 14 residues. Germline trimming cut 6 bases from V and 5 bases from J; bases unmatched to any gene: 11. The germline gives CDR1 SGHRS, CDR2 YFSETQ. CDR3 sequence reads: CASTTGGGANEQYF. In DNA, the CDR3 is TGCGCCAGCACCACCGGGGGAGGGGCTAACGAGCAGTACTTC.

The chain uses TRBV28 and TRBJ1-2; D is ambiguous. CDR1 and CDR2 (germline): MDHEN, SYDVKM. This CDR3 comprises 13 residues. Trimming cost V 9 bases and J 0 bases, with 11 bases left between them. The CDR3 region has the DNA TGTGCCAGTAACCAGGATCCTAACTATGGCTACACCTTC. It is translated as CASNQDPNYGYTF.

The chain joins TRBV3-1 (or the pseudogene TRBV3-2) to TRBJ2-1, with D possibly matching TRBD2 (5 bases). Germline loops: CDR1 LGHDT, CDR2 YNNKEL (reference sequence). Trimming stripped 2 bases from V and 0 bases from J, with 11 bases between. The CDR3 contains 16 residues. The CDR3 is CASSQPLAHSYNEQFF. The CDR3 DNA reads TGTGCCAGCAGCCAACCATTAGCGCACTCCTACAATGAGCAGTTCTTC.

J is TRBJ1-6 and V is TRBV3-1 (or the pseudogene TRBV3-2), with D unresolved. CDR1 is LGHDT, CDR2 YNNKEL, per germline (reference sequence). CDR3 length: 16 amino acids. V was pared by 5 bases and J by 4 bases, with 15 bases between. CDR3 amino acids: CASSELGGIYNSPLHF. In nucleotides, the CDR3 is TGTGCCAGCAGCGAACTGGGCGGGATTTATAATTCACCCCTCCACTTT.

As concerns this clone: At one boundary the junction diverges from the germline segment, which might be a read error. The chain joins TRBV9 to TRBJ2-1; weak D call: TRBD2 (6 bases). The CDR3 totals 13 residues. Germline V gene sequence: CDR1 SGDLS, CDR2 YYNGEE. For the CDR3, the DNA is TGTGCCAGCAGCGGGGACTCCAACAATGAGCAGTTCTTC. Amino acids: CASSGDSNNEQFF.

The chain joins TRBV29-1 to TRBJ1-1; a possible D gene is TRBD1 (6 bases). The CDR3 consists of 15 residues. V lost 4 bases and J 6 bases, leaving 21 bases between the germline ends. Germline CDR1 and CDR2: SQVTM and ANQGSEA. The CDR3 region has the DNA TGCAGCGTTGGAAGAGTCGGCAGGGGATCGGCTGAAGCTTTCTTT. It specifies CSVGRVGRGSAEAFF.

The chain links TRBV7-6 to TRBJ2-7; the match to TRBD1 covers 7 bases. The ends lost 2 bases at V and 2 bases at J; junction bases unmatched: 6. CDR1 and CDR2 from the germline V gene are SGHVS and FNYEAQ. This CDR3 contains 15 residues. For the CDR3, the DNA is TGTGCCAGCAGCTTATCCGGGACAGAGCCCTACGAGCAGTACTTC. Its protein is CASSLSGTEPYEQYF.

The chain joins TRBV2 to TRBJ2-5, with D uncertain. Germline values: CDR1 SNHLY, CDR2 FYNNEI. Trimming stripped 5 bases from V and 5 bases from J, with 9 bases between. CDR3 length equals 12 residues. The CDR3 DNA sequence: TGTGCCAGCAGTCCCGAGGTGGAGACCCAGTACTTC. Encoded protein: CASSPEVETQYF.

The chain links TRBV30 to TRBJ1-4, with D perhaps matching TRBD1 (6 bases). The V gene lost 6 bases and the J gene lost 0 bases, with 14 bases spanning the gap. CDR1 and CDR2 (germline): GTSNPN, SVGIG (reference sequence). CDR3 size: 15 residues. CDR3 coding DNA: TGTGCCTGCATTGGACAGAGAGCAACTAATGAAAAACTGTTTTTT. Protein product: CACIGQRATNEKLFF.

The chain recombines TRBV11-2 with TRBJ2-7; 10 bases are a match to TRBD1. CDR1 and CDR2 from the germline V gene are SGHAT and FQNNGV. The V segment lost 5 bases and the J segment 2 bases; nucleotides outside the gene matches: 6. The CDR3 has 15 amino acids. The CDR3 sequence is CASSPPGTGAYEQYF. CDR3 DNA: TGTGCCAGCAGCCCCCCCGGGACAGGGGCCTACGAGCAGTACTTC. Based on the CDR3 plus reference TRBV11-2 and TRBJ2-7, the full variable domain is EAGVAQSPRYKIIEKRQSVAFWCNPISGHATLYWYQQILGQGPKLLIQFQNNGVVDDSQLPKDRFSAERLKGVDSTLKIQPAKLEDSAVYLCASSPPGTGAYEQYFGPGTRLTVT.